This TCR beta chain was profiled in a study of T-cell reconstitution after alpha-beta-depleted transplantation in children. The study's findings and limits: Diversity of TCRbeta at day 60 was high in some patients, arising from surviving recipient T cells and thymic progenitors.

The CDR3 has 13 residues. V lost 0 bases, J lost 6 bases, and 10 bases lay in between. CDR1 is SGDLS, CDR2 YYNGEE, per germline. This clonotype occurred many times. Its antigen remains unknown. Preparation of the TCRbeta library used unique molecular identifiers. Each CDR3 protein gets one entry after TCRdb re-called the PCR reads with MiXCR. This sample carries fewer than 35,000 distinct CDR3 sequences, under 8% of them seen once, and the ten largest clones take around 7%. This sequence joins TRBV9 and TRBJ2-7; the D gene is possibly TRBD1 (6 bases). This sample comprised PBMCs, mostly from graft donor cells, obtained 180 days after TCRalphabeta/CD19-depleted stem cell transplant. This clonotype was sampled from a male patient between 5 and 17 years old who had a stem cell transplant for acute myeloid leukemia, so the T cells may come from the graft donor. As DNA, the CDR3 is TGTGCCAGCAGCGTAGAGGGGGTGAGCGAGCAGTACTTC. Its translation: CASSVEGVSEQYF.